Below, 15 T cell receptor beta chains from the same sample are listed, as sequenced in a study of blood T cell repertoires in COVID-19. Clones were read by immunoSEQ multiplex PCR, and TCRdb kept only the in-frame ones, dropping some. The repertoire holds 90,000 to 140,000 clones, with roughly four fifths as singletons. What was sequenced was peripheral blood. The receptors stem from a woman of 80 years or more with acute or convalescent COVID-19.

The chain carries TRBV11-3 and TRBJ2-1, with a possible D match to TRBD2 (6 bases). Germline CDR1 SGHNT, CDR2 YENEEA. Between the trimmed V and J ends, which lost 6 bases and 6 bases, there was a span of 15 bases. CDR3 length: 14 residues. CDR3 loop: CASSFPGLLNEQFF. The CDR3 DNA reads TGTGCCAGCAGTTTTCCCGGACTACTCAATGAGCAGTTCTTC.

The chain links TRBV2 to TRBJ2-2; D gene unclear. The CDR3 has 15 amino acids. Germline values: CDR1 SNHLY, CDR2 FYNNEI. The V end lost 7 bases, the J end lost 2 bases, and 14 bases lay between the germline ends. The CDR3 protein is CASIETRPNTGELFF. In DNA form, the CDR3 reads TGTGCCAGCATAGAGACAAGGCCCAACACCGGGGAGCTGTTTTTT.

The chain is built from TRBV13 and TRBJ2-2, with a weak D call TRBD2 (5 bases). V was pared by 3 bases and J by 3 bases, with 14 bases between. This CDR3 has 16 residues. The germline V gene encodes CDR1 PRHDT and CDR2 FYEKMQ (reference sequence). The DNA of the CDR3 is TGTGCCAGCAGCTTCGATCCCGGGGTAGACACCGGGGAGCTGTTTTTT. Translation: CASSFDPGVDTGELFF. Filled out from reference TRBV13 and TRBJ2-2, the complete variable domain reads AAGVIQSPRHLIKEKRETATLKCYPIPRHDTVYWYQQGPGQDPQFLISFYEKMQSDKGSIPDRFSAQQFSDYHSELNMSSLELGDSALYFCASSFDPGVDTGELFFGEGSRLTVL.

This chain connects TRBV25-1 to TRBJ2-1; TRBD1 might be the D (6 bases). Germline V gene data show CDR1 as MGHDK and CDR2 as SYGVNS. The CDR3 totals 14 residues. The V and J ends lost 6 bases and 8 bases respectively, with 17 bases between them. CDR3 sequence reads: CASRSTGTVDEQFF. The CDR3 bases are TGTGCCAGCAGGAGTACAGGGACGGTAGATGAGCAGTTCTTC.

The gene calls are TRBV10-3 and TRBJ1-1; no reliable D call. With 1 base removed from V and 6 bases from J, the gap between germline ends came to 6 bases. Germline V lookup: CDR1 ENHRY, CDR2 SYGVKD. The CDR3 has 12 amino acids. The CDR3 region is CAISEFSAEAFF. CDR3 sequence (DNA): TGTGCCATCAGTGAGTTTTCGGCTGAAGCTTTCTTT.

The genes are TRBV19 and TRBJ1-5; D is unclear. Trimming removed 2 bases at V and 3 bases at J, with 11 bases between. This CDR3 has 15 residues. CDR1 is LNHDA, CDR2 SQIVND, per germline (reference sequence). CDR3 in amino acids: CASSIKRKNNQPQHF. In DNA, the CDR3 is TGTGCCAGTAGTATAAAGAGGAAAAACAATCAGCCCCAGCATTTT.

This sequence joins TRBV9 and TRBJ1-5, with a weak D call TRBD1 (6 bases). Trimming pared 4 bases from V and 4 bases from J, leaving 12 bases between. The CDR3 covers 14 residues. The germline V gene encodes CDR1 SGDLS and CDR2 YYNGEE. The CDR3 DNA reads TGTGCCAGCAGCCCGCAGACAGGAAATCAGCCCCAGCATTTT. It yields the protein CASSPQTGNQPQHF.

The genes are TRBV2 and TRBJ1-4; 9 positions match TRBD1. This CDR3 spans 14 amino acids. The ends lost 5 bases at V and 8 bases at J; junction bases unmatched: 6. CDR1 and CDR2 (germline): SNHLY, FYNNEI. CDR3 loop: CASSRTGAKEKLFF. The CDR3, as DNA: TGTGCCAGCAGTCGGACAGGGGCAAAGGAAAAACTGTTTTTT.

The chain links TRBV5-1 to TRBJ2-1; D may be TRBD2 (6 bases). V shed 0 bases and J shed 7 bases, with 17 bases lying between them. This CDR3 comprises 16 residues. Germline CDR1 reads SGHRS; CDR2 reads YFSETQ. The CDR3 region has the DNA TGCGCCAGCAGCTTGGGGGGACTCCGGGTCTCGAATGAGCAGTTCTTC. Translated, it gives CASSLGGLRVSNEQFF.

This clone was observed a single time. V gene TRBV2 combines with J gene TRBJ2-3, with D uncertain. Germline V lookup: CDR1 SNHLY, CDR2 FYNNEI. V lost 1 base, J lost 1 base, and 9 bases lay in between. This CDR3 spans 15 amino acids. CDR3 sequence: CASSEGVIRTDTQYF. The CDR3 nucleotides are TGTGCCAGCAGTGAAGGAGTAATCCGCACAGATACGCAGTATTTT.

This rearrangement joins TRBV27 to TRBJ1-1; TRBD1 might be the D (6 bases). Germline V gene data show CDR1 as MNHEY and CDR2 as SMNVEV (reference sequence). The V end lost 6 bases, the J end lost 0 bases, and 11 bases lay between the germline ends. The length of the CDR3 is 14 residues. CDR3 sequence: CASSRTAMNTEAFF. The CDR3 coding sequence is TGTGCCAGCAGCCGGACAGCGATGAACACTGAAGCTTTCTTT.

This chain connects TRBV5-4 to TRBJ2-5; 14 bases are a match to TRBD2. Germline V gives CDR1 SGHNT, CDR2 YYREEE (reference sequence). The ends lost 4 bases at V and 3 bases at J; junction bases unmatched: 2. This CDR3 contains 15 residues. CDR3 loop: CASSPTSGREETQYF. The CDR3 DNA reads as TGTGCCAGCAGCCCGACTAGCGGGAGGGAAGAGACCCAGTACTTC.

V and J are TRBV19 and TRBJ1-5; the D gene is possibly TRBD1 (6 bases). Trimming removed 3 bases from V and 4 bases from J, with 10 bases in between. Germline CDR1 and CDR2: LNHDA and SQIVND (reference sequence). This CDR3 has 14 amino acids. CDR3 DNA: TGTGCCAGTAGTATGTACCAGGGGAATCAGCCCCAGCATTTT. Translation gives CASSMYQGNQPQHF.

This clone showed up just once. The chain links TRBV7-9 to TRBJ2-1; 7 bases are shared with TRBD1. Trimming removed 10 bases from V and 0 bases from J; junction bases left unmatched: 9. There are 15 residues in the CDR3. In germline, CDR1 is SEHNR, CDR2 FQNEAQ (reference sequence). CDR3 sequence: CAIPTGQSSYNEQFF. Here the CDR3 DNA reads TGTGCCATCCCGACGGGACAGAGCTCCTACAATGAGCAGTTCTTC.

This chain connects TRBV2 to TRBJ2-1, with D possibly matching TRBD2 (6 bases). Germline values: CDR1 SNHLY, CDR2 FYNNEI. The CDR3 has 17 residues. V lost 3 bases and J lost 0, with 15 bases in between. The CDR3 region is CASSDYTSSSSYNEQFF. The CDR3 DNA sequence: TGTGCCAGCAGTGATTACACTAGCTCTAGCTCCTACAATGAGCAGTTCTTC.